This T cell receptor beta chain derives from a study of shared clonotypes between healthy human individuals. Study information: A donor's plate count was three for CD4 naive and three for CD4 memory; CD8 naive had two and CD8 memory one. Findings of the study overall: A generally larger estimated richness was seen in naive subsets than in memory subsets.

Method: immunoSEQ multiplex PCR; TCRdb's copy keeps in-frame clones and lacks some. The sample records about a million clones, 70% to 80% being singletons. CDR1 and CDR2 (germline): MNHEY, SMNVEV (reference sequence). V was shortened by 5 bases and J by 2 bases, with 15 bases between the two germline ends. The CDR3 contains 15 residues. The investigators split CD4+ cells into a CD45RA+ naive subset and a CD45RA-negative memory subset. Comments on this clone: Antigen specificity is unknown.

This receptor was identified in a man aged 18 to 30 in good health. Some clones in this sample may be carry-over from other donors' samples. Material: memory CD4+ T cells from PBMCs. The subset: CD45RA-negative fraction. The chain employs TRBV27 and TRBJ1-2; TRBD1 is a possible D gene (6 bases). The CDR3 nucleotides are TGTGCCAGCAGTCCCTCCTCCAGGGGCAACTATGGCTACACCTTC. Translation gives CASSPSSRGNYGYTF.